This T cell receptor beta chain was sequenced for a study of cytomegalovirus exposure and HLA in healthy donors. 60 Vbeta and 13 Jbeta primers were used in PCR. Clones were sequenced by immunoSEQ multiplex PCR, and TCRdb holds only the in-frame ones, with some missing. In the table there are around 120,000 clones, around 78% of which are singletons. Germline CDR1 MNHEY, CDR2 SMNVEV (reference sequence). With 5 bases clipped from V and 0 bases from J, the junction kept 7 bases outside the gene matches. The CDR3 runs to 16 residues. About this clone: Its antigen is still unknown.

Notes on the study in general: Indistinguishability led to the exclusion of some V segments, TRBV6-2 and TRBV6-3 included. In a later analysis, HLA-associated beta chains showed higher expansion and lower generation probabilities than comparable chains.

The source material was PBMCs. This TCR came from a woman aged 40 to 49 in good health and CMV-seronegative. This rearrangement joins TRBV27 to TRBJ2-7, with 10 bases matching TRBD2. The CDR3 sequence: CASSPTLAGSSYEQYF. CDR3 bases: TGTGCCAGCAGTCCAACACTAGCGGGAAGCTCCTACGAGCAGTACTTC.